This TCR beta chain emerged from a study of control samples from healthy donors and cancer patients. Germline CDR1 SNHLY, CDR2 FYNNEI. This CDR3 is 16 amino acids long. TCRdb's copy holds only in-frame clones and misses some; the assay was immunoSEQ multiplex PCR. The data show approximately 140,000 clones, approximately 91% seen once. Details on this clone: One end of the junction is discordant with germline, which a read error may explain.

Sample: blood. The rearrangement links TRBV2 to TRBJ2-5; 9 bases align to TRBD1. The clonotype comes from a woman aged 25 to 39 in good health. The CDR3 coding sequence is TGTGCCAGCAGTAAAGCAGGACAGGGGAACCAAGAGACCCAGTACTTC. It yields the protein CASSKAGQGNQETQYF. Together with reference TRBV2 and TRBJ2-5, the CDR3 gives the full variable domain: EPEVTQTPSHQVTQMGQEVILRCVPISNHLYFYWYRQILGQKVEFLVSFYNNEISEKSEIFDDQFSVERPDGSNFTLKIRSTKLEDSAMYFCASSKAGQGNQETQYFGPGTRLLVL.